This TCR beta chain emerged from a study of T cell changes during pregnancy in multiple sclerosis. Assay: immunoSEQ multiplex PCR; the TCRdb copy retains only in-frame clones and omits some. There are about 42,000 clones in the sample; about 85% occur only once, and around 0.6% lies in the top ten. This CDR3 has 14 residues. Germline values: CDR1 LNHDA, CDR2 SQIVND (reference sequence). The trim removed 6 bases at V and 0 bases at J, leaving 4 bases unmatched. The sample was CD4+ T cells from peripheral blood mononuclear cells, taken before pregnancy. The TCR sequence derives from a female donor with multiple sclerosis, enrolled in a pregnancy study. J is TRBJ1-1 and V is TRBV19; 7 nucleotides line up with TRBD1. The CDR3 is CASSAGTVNTEAFF. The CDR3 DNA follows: TGTGCCAGTAGCGCCGGGACAGTGAACACTGAAGCTTTCTTT.